Sequencing of this TCR beta chain was carried out in a study of Ad26.COV2.S vaccination and SARS-CoV-2 variants. Repertoires were generated with immunoSEQ multiplex PCR, while TCRdb's copy carries only in-frame clones and drops some. The repertoire holds approximately 460,000 clones, 89% seen once, with 1.5% to 2% in the top ten. A note on this clone: The target antigen is unknown.

Sample treatment: approximately 18 received Ad26.COV2.S at low or high dose, single or two shots; about 5 received placebo; per-sample allocation not given. Each sample was drawn 63 days after the first injection (of vaccine or placebo). Vaccine was an Ad26 vector expressing Wuhan-strain SARS-CoV-2 spike. Findings and caveats of the study: The analyses of TCR breadth and depth may have understated the size of total T cell responses. Reports say spike-specific CD8+ and CD4+ T cell responses covered substantial breadth after vaccination. Vaccine recipients showed a spike-specific TCR breadth that was higher than in placebo recipients.

The input for sequencing was peripheral blood, taken in a trial of Ad26.COV2.S vaccine versus placebo. The TCR was taken from a person aged 18-60 years who received the Ad26.COV2.S COVID-19 vaccine or a placebo.

The CDR3 bases are TGTGCCAGCAATTGGGAGACCGAGAACACCGGGGAGCTGTTTTTT. It encodes CASNWETENTGELFF. J is TRBJ2-2 and V is TRBV6-5; a weak D match, TRBD2 (5 bases). The CDR3 is 15 residues long. Germline CDR1 and CDR2: MNHEY and SVGAGI. Trimming pared 7 bases from V and 1 base from J, leaving 13 bases between.